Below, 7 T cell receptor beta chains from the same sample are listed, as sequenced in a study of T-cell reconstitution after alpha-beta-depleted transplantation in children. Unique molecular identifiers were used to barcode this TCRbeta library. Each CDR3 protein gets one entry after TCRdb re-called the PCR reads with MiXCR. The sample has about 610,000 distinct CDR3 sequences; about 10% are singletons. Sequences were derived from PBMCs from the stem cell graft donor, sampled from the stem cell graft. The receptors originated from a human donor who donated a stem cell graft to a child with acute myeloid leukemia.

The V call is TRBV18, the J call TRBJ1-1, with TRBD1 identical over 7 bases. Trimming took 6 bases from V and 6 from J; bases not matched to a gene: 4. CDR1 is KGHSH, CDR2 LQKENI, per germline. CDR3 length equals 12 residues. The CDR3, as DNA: TGTGCCAGCTCGGGACAGAGCGCTGAAGCTTTCTTT. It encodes CASSGQSAEAFF.

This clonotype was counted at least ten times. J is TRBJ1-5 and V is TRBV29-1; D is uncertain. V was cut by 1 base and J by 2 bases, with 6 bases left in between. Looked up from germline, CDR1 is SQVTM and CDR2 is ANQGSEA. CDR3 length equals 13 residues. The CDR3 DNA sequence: TGCAGCGTTGAAGGGCAGGGCAATCAGCCCCAGCATTTT. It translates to CSVEGQGNQPQHF.

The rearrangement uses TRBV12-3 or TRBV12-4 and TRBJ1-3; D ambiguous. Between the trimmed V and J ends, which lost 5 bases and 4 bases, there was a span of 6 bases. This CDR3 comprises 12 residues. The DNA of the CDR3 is TGTGCCAGCAGTCCCCCCGGAAACACCATATATTTT. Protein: CASSPPGNTIYF.

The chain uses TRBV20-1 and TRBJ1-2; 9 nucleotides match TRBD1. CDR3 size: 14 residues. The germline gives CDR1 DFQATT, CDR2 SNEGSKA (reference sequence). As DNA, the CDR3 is TGCATGCCGGGACAGGGAGGGGTTAGGGATGGCTACACCTTC. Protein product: CMPGQGGVRDGYTF.

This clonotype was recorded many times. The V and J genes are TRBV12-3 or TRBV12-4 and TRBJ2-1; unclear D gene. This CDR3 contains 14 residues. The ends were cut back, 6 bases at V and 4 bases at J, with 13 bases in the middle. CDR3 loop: CASSATGPYNEQFF. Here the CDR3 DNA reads TGTGCCAGCAGCGCTACCGGACCATACAATGAGCAGTTCTTC.

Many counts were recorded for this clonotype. The CDR3 nucleotides are TGTGCCAGCAGCGTAGGGGGGACAGACTACGGGGGAAAACTGTTTTTT. It encodes CASSVGGTDYGGKLFF. V gene TRBV9 combines with J gene TRBJ1-4; 7 bases are a match to TRBD1. The V and J ends lost 0 bases and 10 bases, in that order; junction bases with no gene match: 12. Germline CDR1 is SGDLS and CDR2 is YYNGEE. The length of the CDR3 is 16 residues.

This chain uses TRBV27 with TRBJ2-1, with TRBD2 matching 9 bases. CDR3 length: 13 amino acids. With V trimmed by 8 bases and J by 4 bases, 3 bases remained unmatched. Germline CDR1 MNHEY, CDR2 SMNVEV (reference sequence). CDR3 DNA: TGTGCCAGCTGGGCGGGAGGGTACAATGAGCAGTTCTTC. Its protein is CASWAGGYNEQFF.